This is a list of T cell receptor beta chains from one sample in a study of molecular identifiers for immune sequencing clone quantification. TCRdb redid the calling of the PCR reads with MiXCR, one entry per CDR3 protein. This repertoire shows about 500,000 distinct CDR3 sequences, approximately 25% found once; its top ten account for 0.7% to 0.9%. Material for sequencing was naive CD8+ T cells from blood, with Jurkat cell RNA spiked in. The receptors originated from a human donor in good health. Some libraries in this study had Jurkat cell RNA spiked in. CDR3s include the opening cysteine and the closing phenylalanine or tryptophan. A D gene is named only where the DNA matches it firmly. Size tells how often a clone was seen (once, few, many) or the class of an expanded clone, and some rows leave it out.

CASSSSAGGAYEQYF	TGCGCCAGCAGCTCCTCGGCAGGGGGTGCCTACGAGCAGTACTTC	TRBD1	few	TRBV4-3	TRBJ2-7
CASSTGAGGKGETQYF	TGTGCCAGCAGCACAGGGGCAGGTGGAAAGGGAGAGACCCAGTACTTC	TRBD1	NA	TRBV7-3	TRBJ2-5
CASSQDGSGGPQFF	TGCGCCAGCAGCCAAGATGGTAGCGGGGGCCCTCAGTTCTTC	TRBD2	few	TRBV4-1	TRBJ2-1
CAIRDGRGPYNSPLHF	TGTGCCATCAGGGATGGCCGGGGACCCTATAATTCACCCCTCCACTTT	NA	NA	TRBV10-3	TRBJ1-6
CASSQRSWQGRVQPQHF	TGTGCCAGCAGCCAGAGGTCCTGGCAGGGCCGGGTCCAGCCCCAGCATTTT	NA	many	TRBV7-9	TRBJ1-5
CASSVAGTGSANEKLFF	TGTGCCAGCAGCGTAGCCGGGACAGGGTCTGCTAATGAAAAACTGTTTTTT	TRBD1	NA	TRBV9	TRBJ1-4
CASSSQTREQYF	TGTGCCAGCAGTTCACAGACGCGCGAGCAGTACTTC	NA	NA	TRBV27	TRBJ2-7
CASSALRGGETQYF	TGTGCCAGCAGCGCCTTGCGGGGCGGGGAGACCCAGTACTTC	NA	NA	TRBV9	TRBJ2-5
CASSLEDSPYEQYF	TGTGCCAGCAGCTTGGAGGACAGCCCCTACGAGCAGTACTTC	NA	many	TRBV5-6	TRBJ2-7
CASSVGGATGELFF	TGTGCCAGCAGCGTTGGGGGAGCCACCGGGGAGCTGTTTTTT	NA	NA	TRBV9	TRBJ2-2
CASSQGLIRGATGELFF	TGCGCCAGCAGCCAAGGGCTCATCCGCGGCGCCACCGGGGAGCTGTTTTTT	NA	NA	TRBV4-1	TRBJ2-2
CASSIPGGERGADTQYF	TGTGCCAGCAGTATCCCCGGGGGCGAGCGGGGAGCGGATACGCAGTATTTT	NA	few	TRBV6-1	TRBJ2-3
CASRGGLAGATDTQYF	TGTGCCAGCAGAGGGGGACTAGCGGGAGCAACAGATACGCAGTATTTT	TRBD2	NA	TRBV2	TRBJ2-3
CASSPPVPAGGPNTGELFF	TGTGCCAGCAGCCCCCCGGTCCCAGCGGGAGGGCCGAACACCGGGGAGCTGTTTTTT	TRBD2	few	TRBV7-9	TRBJ2-2
CASSFGDATDTQYF	TGTGCCAGCAGCTTTGGGGATGCGACAGATACGCAGTATTTT	NA	NA	TRBV11-2	TRBJ2-3
CASSSTSGAYNEQFF	TGTGCCAGCAGCTCGACTAGCGGAGCCTACAATGAGCAGTTCTTC	TRBD2	few	TRBV11-3	TRBJ2-1
CASSINFLRGDEQFF	TGTGCCAGTAGTATTAATTTCTTACGGGGCGATGAGCAGTTCTTC	NA	NA	TRBV19	TRBJ2-1
CSARDGAGGAYEQYF	TGCAGTGCTAGAGATGGGGCGGGAGGTGCCTACGAGCAGTACTTC	TRBD2	few	TRBV20-1	TRBJ2-7
CASSLELAGGGTDTQYF	TGTGCCAGCAGCTTGGAACTAGCGGGGGGGGGCACAGATACGCAGTATTTT	TRBD2	NA	TRBV5-6	TRBJ2-3
CASSLAGGGAEYEQYF	TGTGCCAGCAGCTTAGCGGGTGGGGGGGCGGAGTACGAGCAGTACTTC	NA	many	TRBV7-9	TRBJ2-7
CASSPRSEATETQYF	TGTGCCAGCAGCCCGAGATCAGAGGCAACGGAGACCCAGTACTTC	NA	many	TRBV7-9	TRBJ2-5
CASSQDAGVIYEQYF	TGCGCCAGCAGCCAAGATGCGGGAGTAATCTACGAGCAGTACTTC	TRBD2	NA	TRBV4-3	TRBJ2-7
CASSQDGSRETDTQYF	TGCGCCAGCAGCCAAGATGGGTCTAGAGAAACAGATACGCAGTATTTT	NA	NA	TRBV4-3	TRBJ2-3
CASSSRTGKYTGELVF	TGTGCCAGCAGTTCCCGGACAGGAAAGTACACCGGGGAGCTGGTTTTT	TRBD1	few	TRBV12-3/TRBV12-4	TRBJ2-2
CAREKGLALDNEQFF	TGTGCCAGAGAGAAGGGACTAGCTCTGGACAATGAGCAGTTCTTC	TRBD2	NA	TRBV2	TRBJ2-1
CASSFQGTTYEQYF	TGTGCCAGCAGCTTTCAGGGCACCACCTACGAGCAGTACTTC	NA	many	TRBV7-6	TRBJ2-7
CSASSPGVLTGELFF	TGCAGTGCTAGTTCCCCAGGGGTCCTCACCGGGGAGCTGTTTTTT	NA	NA	TRBV20-1	TRBJ2-2
CASSWQGNSYEQYF	TGTGCCAGCAGTTGGCAGGGTAACTCCTACGAGCAGTACTTC	NA	NA	TRBV6-2/TRBV6-3	TRBJ2-7
CVSSFGGATGELFF	TGTGTCAGCAGTTTCGGCGGTGCCACCGGGGAGCTGTTTTTT	NA	NA	TRBV12-3/TRBV12-4	TRBJ2-2
CASSPYGTGLEQYF	TGTGCCAGCAGCCCGTACGGGACAGGCCTTGAGCAGTACTTC	TRBD1	NA	TRBV3-1	TRBJ2-7
CASSRRDSGGYEQYF	TGTGCCAGCAGCCGGAGAGATAGCGGGGGCTACGAGCAGTACTTC	TRBD2	NA	TRBV3-1	TRBJ2-7
CATLRLEETQYF	TGTGCCACCCTACGTCTGGAAGAGACCCAGTACTTC	NA	NA	TRBV2	TRBJ2-5
CASSSYKTSEQYF	TGTGCCAGCAGCTCGTATAAGACTTCCGAGCAGTACTTC	NA	few	TRBV5-4	TRBJ2-7
CASSPTSGRTDTGELFF	TGTGCCAGCAGCCCTACTAGCGGGAGAACCGACACCGGGGAGCTGTTTTTT	TRBD2	few	TRBV3-1	TRBJ2-2
CASSDSIGQTFF	TGTGCCAGCAGCGACTCTATTGGTCAAACTTTCTTT	NA	many	TRBV6-5	TRBJ1-1
CASSSFPGQGGPEAFF	TGTGCCAGCAGCTCATTTCCTGGCCAGGGAGGGCCTGAAGCTTTCTTT	NA	NA	TRBV7-9	TRBJ1-1
CASSLDAGTEAFF	TGTGCCAGCAGCTTAGACGCGGGGACTGAAGCTTTCTTT	NA	many	TRBV7-6	TRBJ1-1
CASSKSWQGGSVDQETQCF	TGTGCCAGCAGCAAATCATGGCAGGGTGGTTCGGTTGACCAAGAGACCCAGTGCTTC	NA	NA	TRBV21-1	TRBJ2-5
CASSQVMPGGNGYTF	TGCGCCAGCAGCCAAGTGATGCCAGGGGGCAATGGCTACACCTTC	TRBD1	NA	TRBV4-3	TRBJ1-2
CASDAGTGVEAFF	TGTGCCAGTGACGCCGGGACAGGAGTTGAAGCTTTCTTT	TRBD1	NA	TRBV14	TRBJ1-1
CASSQEILPVTQYF	TGCGCCAGCAGCCAAGAAATTCTGCCGGTTACGCAGTATTTT	NA	NA	TRBV4-3	TRBJ2-3
CASSGRTGGSSYEQYF	TGCGCCAGCAGCGGACGGACAGGGGGCAGTTCCTACGAGCAGTACTTC	TRBD1	NA	TRBV4-1	TRBJ2-7
CASGTGVSENEKLFF	TGTGCCAGCGGGACAGGGGTTTCAGAAAATGAAAAACTGTTTTTT	TRBD1	NA	TRBV2	TRBJ1-4
CASSLVQQNQETQYF	TGTGCCAGCAGCTTAGTTCAGCAGAACCAAGAGACCCAGTACTTC	NA	many	TRBV7-9	TRBJ2-5
CASSEQKLRGGPPDTQYF	TGTGCCAGCAGCGAGCAAAAGCTACGGGGGGGGCCTCCAGATACGCAGTATTTT	TRBD2	NA	TRBV7-2	TRBJ2-3
CASSEGDNEQFF	TGTGCCAGCAGCGAAGGGGACAATGAGCAGTTCTTC	NA	many	TRBV9	TRBJ2-1
CASSITTRGKETQYF	TGTGCCAGCAGCATTACGACCCGGGGAAAAGAGACCCAGTACTTC	NA	NA	TRBV7-7	TRBJ2-5
CASSDGPHQPQHF	TGTGCCAGCAGTGACGGTCCCCATCAGCCCCAGCATTTT	NA	many	TRBV6-4	TRBJ1-5